What follows is one T cell receptor (beta chain) and its context. The data belong to a study of tumor-infiltrating lymphocytes in oesophageal squamous cell carcinoma. TCRdb fed the PCR reads into MiXCR, producing one record per CDR3 protein. Of about 10,000 distinct CDR3 sequences in the sample, approximately 59% were seen once. The length of the CDR3 is 15 residues. CDR1 is MNHNY, CDR2 SVGAGI, per germline (reference sequence). This chain joins TRBV6-6 and TRBJ2-3; 13 bases are shared with TRBD2. The end of the DNA fits TRBJ2-5 better, so the J call may be wrong. The sequencing input was esophageal tumor tissue. This receptor was identified in a male donor with esophageal squamous cell carcinoma. DNA of the CDR3: TGTGCCAGCAGAGAAGGACTAGCGGGAGTGGAGACCCAGTACTTC. Translating it yields CASREGLAGVETQYF.